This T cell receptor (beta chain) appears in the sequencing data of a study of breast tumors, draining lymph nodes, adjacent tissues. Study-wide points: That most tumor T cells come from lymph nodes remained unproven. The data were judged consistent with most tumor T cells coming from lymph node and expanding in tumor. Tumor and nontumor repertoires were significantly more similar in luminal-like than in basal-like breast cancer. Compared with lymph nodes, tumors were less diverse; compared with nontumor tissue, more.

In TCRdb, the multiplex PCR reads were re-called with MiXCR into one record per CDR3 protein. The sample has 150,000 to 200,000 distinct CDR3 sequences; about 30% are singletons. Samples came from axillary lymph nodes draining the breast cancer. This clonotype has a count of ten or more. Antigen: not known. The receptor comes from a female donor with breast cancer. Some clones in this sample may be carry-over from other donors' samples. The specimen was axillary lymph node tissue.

The CDR3 here is CASSLGGGNTIYF. As DNA, the CDR3 is TGTGCCAGCAGCTTAGGTGGGGGAAACACCATATATTTT. The chain links TRBV7-2 to TRBJ1-3, with D hard to call. The CDR3 loop spans 13 amino acids. Trimming removed 1 base from V and 4 bases from J, with 5 bases in between. CDR1 SGHTA and CDR2 FQGNSA come from the germline V gene.